A single sample is the source of the 15 T cell receptor beta chains below, sequenced in a study of cytomegalovirus exposure and HLA in healthy donors (TCRdb year 2017). Receptors were amplified or captured by the immunoSEQ multiplex PCR assay. A mixture of 60 forward primers for TCR Vbeta segments and 13 reverse primers for TCR Jbeta segments was used in the multiplex PCR. Held by TCRdb, this immuneACCESS table contains in-frame sequences only and omits some clones. Under half of the omission traces to an unresolved V gene where checked; the cause of the rest is unknown. For this sample the table gives around 57,000 clones, of which about 89% were detected only once. The ten biggest clones cover about 1.6% of the sample. Sample: PBMCs. These receptors were obtained from a man aged 30-40 years in good health and CMV-seropositive.

V is TRBV5-1 and J is TRBJ2-5; 8 positions match TRBD1. The end of the DNA fits TRBJ2-7 better, so the J call may be wrong. The germline V gene encodes CDR1 SGHRS and CDR2 YFSETQ. The CDR3 totals 15 residues. The CDR3 loop is CASRLRTGPNYEQYF. In DNA form, the CDR3 reads TGCGCCAGCAGACTCAGGACAGGGCCAAACTACGAGCAGTACTTC.

As regards this clone: Germline is not matched at one junction end, which may reflect a read error. The chain recombines TRBV4-2 with TRBJ1-1, with D possibly TRBD1 on 5 matching bases. CDR3 length: 13 amino acids. The germline V gene has CDR1 LGHNA and CDR2 YNFKEQ. The CDR3 here is CASSQKGNAEAFF. The CDR3 coding sequence is TGTGCCAGCAGCCAAAAGGGGAACGCTGAAGCTTTCTTT.

This sequence joins TRBV29-1 and TRBJ2-1; TRBD2 matches 7 bases. In germline, CDR1 is SQVTM, CDR2 ANQGSEA. CDR3 length: 12 residues. V shed 0 bases and J 8 bases; nucleotides not matched to a gene: 1. CDR3 sequence reads: CSVEEGGDEQFF. In DNA, the CDR3 is TGCAGCGTTGAAGAGGGGGGGGATGAGCAGTTCTTC.

The chain recombines TRBV11-2 with TRBJ1-2; 7 bases agree with TRBD1. In germline, CDR1 is SGHAT, CDR2 FQNNGV. The V and J ends lost 5 bases and 0 bases, in that order; junction bases with no gene match: 3. The CDR3 totals 14 residues. The CDR3 region is CASSKQGPNYGYTF. The CDR3 bases are TGTGCCAGCAGCAAACAGGGGCCTAACTATGGCTACACCTTC.

This chain joins TRBV29-1 and TRBJ1-1, with no clear D. V was pared by 4 bases and J by 0 bases, with 18 bases between. The CDR3 consists of 16 residues. The germline V gene encodes CDR1 SQVTM and CDR2 ANQGSEA. CDR3 sequence (DNA): TGCAGCGTTGTCCCCGTTACCAAAAACATGAACACTGAAGCTTTCTTT. Its protein product is CSVVPVTKNMNTEAFF.

This clone occurred once. This chain links TRBV4-1 with TRBJ1-5; 10 positions match TRBD1. This CDR3 spans 16 amino acids. In germline, CDR1 is MGHRA, CDR2 YSYEKL. After removal of 3 bases from V and 6 bases from J, the junction contained 8 bases not matched to a gene. The CDR3 sequence is CASSHGPGQGSQPQHF. CDR3 bases: TGCGCCAGCAGCCATGGGCCGGGACAGGGGAGTCAGCCCCAGCATTTT.

The chain joins TRBV19 to TRBJ1-1; D gene ambiguous. The V end lost 2 bases, the J end lost 7 bases, and 11 bases lay between the germline ends. Germline CDR1 is LNHDA and CDR2 is SQIVND (reference sequence). CDR3 length: 13 residues. CDR3 nucleotides: TGTGCCAGTAGTATAAACGAAGGAGGTGAAGCTTTCTTT. Protein sequence: CASSINEGGEAFF.

The chain's CDR3 is CASSLASSGNEQYF. The CDR3 nucleotides read TGTGCCAGCAGCTTAGCCTCTAGCGGGAACGAGCAGTACTTC. The chain joins TRBV7-2 to TRBJ2-7; the match to TRBD2 covers 9 bases. Germline V gene lookup returns CDR1 SGHTA and CDR2 FQGNSA. Germline trimming cut 0 bases from V and 5 bases from J; bases unmatched to any gene: 2. This CDR3 contains 14 residues.

The chain uses TRBV6-5 and TRBJ2-1, with a tentative D call TRBD2 (5 bases). The CDR3 consists of 13 residues. Germline V gives CDR1 MNHEY, CDR2 SVGAGI. Trimming stripped 8 bases from V and 7 bases from J, with 15 bases between. The CDR3, as DNA: TGTGCCAGCGGAAGGCTAGCCGAAAATGAGCAGTTCTTC. Its translation: CASGRLAENEQFF.

The rearrangement joins TRBV7-2 to TRBJ2-5; 7 bases line up with TRBD2. From germline, CDR1 is SGHTA and CDR2 FQGNSA. The CDR3 contains 14 residues. The V and J ends lost 1 base and 3 bases, in that order; junction bases with no gene match: 2. The chain's CDR3 is CASSLGRGEETQYF. CDR3 nucleotide sequence: TGTGCCAGCAGCTTAGGACGGGGGGAAGAGACCCAGTACTTC.

The chain couples TRBV4-3 to TRBJ1-5, with 7 bases identical to TRBD1. Germline CDR1 and CDR2: LGHNA and YSLEER. The CDR3 is 15 amino acids. The trim removed 2 bases at V and 0 bases at J, leaving 1 base unmatched. CDR3 residues: CASSQRTGSNQPQHF. In nucleotides, the CDR3 is TGCGCCAGCAGCCAAAGGACAGGTAGCAATCAGCCCCAGCATTTT.

The chain uses TRBV6-1 and TRBJ2-5; TRBD1 agrees at 7 bases. Germline V gene sequence: CDR1 MNHNS, CDR2 SASEGT. J lost 2 bases, V lost 5 bases, and 8 bases had no gene match. The CDR3 sequence is 15 residues long. This CDR3 reads CASSLDRDGQETQYF. In nucleotides, the CDR3 is TGTGCCAGCAGTTTAGACAGGGATGGGCAAGAGACCCAGTACTTC.

The chain uses TRBV5-1 and TRBJ2-5; 7 bases line up with TRBD2. Germline V CDR1 and CDR2: SGHRS, YFSETQ. CDR3 length: 16 amino acids. Trimming removed 5 bases from V and 1 base from J; junction bases left unmatched: 11. The CDR3 bases are TGCGCCAGCAGTTACGTGGGGGGGTTAGGCCAAGAGACCCAGTACTTC. It is translated as CASSYVGGLGQETQYF.

The chain uses TRBV5-6 and TRBJ1-2; 8 bases align to TRBD1. J gave up 8 bases and V 2 bases, and 11 bases lay outside the gene matches. The length of the CDR3 is 15 residues. CDR1 and CDR2 (germline): SGHDT, YYEEEE. This CDR3 reads CASSFWSRDRYGYTF. The CDR3, as DNA: TGTGCCAGCAGCTTCTGGTCCCGGGACAGGTACGGCTACACCTTC. The whole variable domain, remainder taken from reference TRBV5-6 and TRBJ1-2, is DAGVTQSPTHLIKTRGQQVTLRCSPKSGHDTVSWYQQALGQGPQFIFQYYEEEERQRGNFPDRFSGHQFPNYSSELNVNALLLGDSALYLCASSFWSRDRYGYTFGSGTRLTVV.

The chain employs TRBV7-9 and TRBJ2-7, with TRBD2 as a possible D gene (5 bases). V lost 6 bases, J lost 5 bases, and 11 bases lay in between. The CDR3 is made up of 12 amino acids. Looked up from germline, CDR1 is SEHNR and CDR2 is FQNEAQ (reference sequence). The CDR3 DNA is TGTGCCAGCAGTTATCCCGGGGACGAGCAGTACTTC. This codes for CASSYPGDEQYF.